The TCR beta chain described here comes from a study of early T cells in non-severe SARS-CoV-2 infection. This clonotype was counted between two and nine times. Using its own MiXCR run on the 5' RACE reads, TCRdb lists one record per CDR3 protein. The repertoire includes about 130,000 distinct CDR3 sequences, 14% to 15% of them detected once, and 21% sits in the top ten. Trimming took off 5 bases at V and 7 bases at J, with 18 bases between the two ends. CDR3 size: 15 residues. Germline assignment: CDR1 LGHNT and CDR2 FRNRAP. The chain has TRBV12-5 and TRBJ2-4; D is possibly TRBD1 (5 bases). The clonotype comes from an adult who was a healthcare worker with PCR-confirmed SARS-CoV-2 infection or an uninfected control (not recorded which). Sample: whole blood. As DNA, the CDR3 is TGTGCTAGTGGTCCGCAGCAGGGCGGTAGGAACATTCAGTACTTC. Protein sequence: CASGPQQGGRNIQYF. Full variable domain (outside the CDR3, taken from reference TRBV12-5 and TRBJ2-4): DARVTQTPRHKVTEMGQEVTMRCQPILGHNTVFWYRQTMMQGLELLAYFRNRAPLDDSGMPKDRFSAEMPDATLATLKIQPSEPRDSAVYFCASGPQQGGRNIQYFGAGTRLSVL.